This TCR beta chain was sequenced during a study of B cell selection in AIRE deficiency. The sorted conventional CD4 T cells were gated as CD4+CD127+. Germline-derived CDR1 and CDR2 are MDHEN and SYDVKM. Trimming cost V 1 base and J 0 bases, with 6 bases left between them. This CDR3 is 14 amino acids long. Clones were sequenced by immunoSEQ multiplex PCR, and TCRdb holds only the in-frame ones, with some missing. The sample lists 20,000 to 30,000 clones; 96% were seen once. The chain uses TRBV28 and TRBJ1-1; D not resolved. Sequenced material: CD4+CD127+ conventional T cells sorted from PBMCs. The TCR originated in a human donor in good health. The CDR3 sequence is CASSLYAMNTEAFF. The CDR3 nucleotides are TGTGCCAGCAGTTTATATGCCATGAACACTGAAGCTTTCTTT. Complete variable domain (other parts from reference TRBV28 and TRBJ1-1): DVKVTQSSRYLVKRTGEKVFLECVQDMDHENMFWYRQDPGLGLRLIYFSYDVKMKEKGDIPEGYSVSREKKERFSLILESASTNQTSMYLCASSLYAMNTEAFFGQGTRLTVV.